The rows below give T cell receptor beta chains drawn from one sample of a study of shared clonotypes between healthy human individuals. Profiling relied on immunoSEQ multiplex PCR, and the TCRdb table lists in-frame clones only, not all of them. The sample lists around 990,000 clones, roughly 80% seen once, with roughly 0.9% in the top ten. Sequencing was done on a sample of memory CD4+ T cells from PBMCs. The source of these receptors is a man younger than 35 in good health. Some clones in this sample may be carry-over from other donors' samples. CDR3s include the opening cysteine and the closing phenylalanine or tryptophan. A D gene is named only where the DNA matches it firmly. Rows may omit the clone size; those that give it use once, few, many or a size class.

abundance,d_gene,v_gene,j_gene,CDR3nt,CDR3aa
few,TRBD1,TRBV18,TRBJ1-4,TGTGCCAGCTCACCACCAGGGGGCGCGAAGGAAAAACTGTTTTTT,CASSPPGGAKEKLFF
few,.,TRBV5-4,TRBJ1-4,TGTGCCAGCAGCGACCGGGGGCGGGAAAAACTGTTTTTT,CASSDRGREKLFF
.,.,TRBV6-5,TRBJ1-1,TGTGCCAGCAGTTACTGGGGTCCACGGTCTGAAGCTTTCTTT,CASSYWGPRSEAFF
.,.,TRBV18,TRBJ2-6,TGTGCCAGCTCACTCCGGACAGACTCTGGGGCCAACGTCCTGACTTTC,CASSLRTDSGANVLTF
.,.,TRBV29-1,TRBJ1-2,TGCAGCGTTGAAAGAGGGATCTATAGTGGCTACACCTTC,CSVERGIYSGYTF
.,.,TRBV6-1,TRBJ2-7,TGTGCCAGCAGTGAAGCGCCCGTTGGTTTAGGCTACGAGCAGTACTTC,CASSEAPVGLGYEQYF
.,.,TRBV5-5,TRBJ2-7,TGTGCCAGCAGCTTCGCTACGGGACCTTCCTACGAGCAGTACTTC,CASSFATGPSYEQYF
few,.,TRBV28,TRBJ1-3,TGTGCCAGCAGCCGGACGGGGGGCTATACCTACTCCTACTCTGGAAACACCATATATTTT,CASSRTGGYTYSYSGNTIYF
.,.,TRBV25-1,TRBJ2-5,TGTGCCAGCAGTGACGGTCGGACGGATTACCAAGAGACCCAGTACTTC,CASSDGRTDYQETQYF
.,TRBD1,TRBV9,TRBJ1-1,TGTGCCAGCAGCGATCCGGGACAGGGGCTTGCTTTCTTT,CASSDPGQGLAFF
once,.,TRBV11-3,TRBJ2-5,TGTGCCAGCAGCTTGCACTCGGGGGAGACCCAGTACTTC,CASSLHSGETQYF
.,.,TRBV5-1,TRBJ1-6,TGCGCCAGCACCCTTCTGCCCAATAATTCACCCCTCCACTTT,CASTLLPNNSPLHF
.,TRBD2,TRBV9,TRBJ2-3,TGTGCCAGCAGACCTAGCGGAGCTCCCACAGATACGCAGTATTTT,CASRPSGAPTDTQYF
.,.,TRBV4-2,TRBJ2-1,TGTGCCAGCAGCCAAAACCTAGGAGTTTACAATGAGCAGTTCTTC,CASSQNLGVYNEQFF
.,.,TRBV10-3,TRBJ1-2,TGTGCCGCCGGTGCGGGCTACACCTTC,CAAGAGYTF
.,.,TRBV28,TRBJ1-1,TGTGCCAGCAGTTTAGGCTCCCTCATGAACACTGAAGCTTTCTTT,CASSLGSLMNTEAFF
.,TRBD1,TRBV28,TRBJ2-1,TGTGCCAGCAGTAGACAGGGGACTTACAATGAGCAGTTCTTC,CASSRQGTYNEQFF
few,TRBD1,TRBV25-1,TRBJ2-2,TGTGCCAGCAGTGAGACCGGGACAGGGGCTCCCGGGGAGCTGTTTTTT,CASSETGTGAPGELFF
.,TRBD1,TRBV28,TRBJ2-6,TGTGCCAGCAGCTCTCAGGGGGCTTCTTATTCTGGGGCCAACGTCCTGACTTTC,CASSSQGASYSGANVLTF
.,.,TRBV29-1,TRBJ1-5,TGCAGCGTAGTTTTCCTGCCCCAGCATTTT,CSVVFLPQHF
.,.,TRBV5-6,TRBJ1-1,TGTGCCAGCAGCTTCGAGGGTTGGACCACTGAAGCTTTCTTT,CASSFEGWTTEAFF
.,.,TRBV9,TRBJ1-1,TGTGCCAGCAGCGTAGCGGGCTCTTTCGGGAGTCGAGGGGGCACTGAAGCTTTCTTT,CASSVAGSFGSRGGTEAFF
.,.,TRBV25-1,TRBJ2-7,TGTGCCAGCAGTGAAGGTAGCGGAGGAGCCTACGAGCAGTACTTC,CASSEGSGGAYEQYF
many,TRBD2,TRBV7-3,TRBJ2-5,TGTGCCAGCAGCTCTCGCGGGAGTGTAGAGACCCAGTACTTC,CASSSRGSVETQYF
.,TRBD2,TRBV18,TRBJ2-7,TGTGCCAGCTCACCACTAGCGGGGACCTACGAGCAGTACTTC,CASSPLAGTYEQYF
.,TRBD2,TRBV2,TRBJ2-7,TGTGCCAGCAGTCCCTCTAGCGGGAGAGGCGAGCAGTACTTC,CASSPSSGRGEQYF
.,.,TRBV11-2,TRBJ2-5,TGTGCCAGCAGCTTAGTTAGGGGGAGTTCTCAAGAGACCCAGTACTTC,CASSLVRGSSQETQYF
.,.,TRBV18,TRBJ1-4,TGTGCCAGCTCCCGGGACGCTAATGAAAAACTGTTTTTT,CASSRDANEKLFF